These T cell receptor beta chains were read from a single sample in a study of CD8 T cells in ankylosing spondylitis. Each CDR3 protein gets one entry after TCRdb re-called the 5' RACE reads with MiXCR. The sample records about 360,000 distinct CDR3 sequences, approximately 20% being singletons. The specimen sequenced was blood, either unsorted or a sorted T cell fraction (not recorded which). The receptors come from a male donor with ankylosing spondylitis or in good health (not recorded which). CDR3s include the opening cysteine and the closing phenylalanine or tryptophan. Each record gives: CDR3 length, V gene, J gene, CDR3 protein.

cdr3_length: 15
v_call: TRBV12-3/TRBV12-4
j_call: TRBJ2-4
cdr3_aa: CASRDDRGTKNIQYF

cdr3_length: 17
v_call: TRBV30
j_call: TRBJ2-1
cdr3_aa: CACLSSPGTTTYNEQFF

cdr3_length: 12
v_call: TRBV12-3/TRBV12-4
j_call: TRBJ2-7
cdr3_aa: CASSFGRVEQYF

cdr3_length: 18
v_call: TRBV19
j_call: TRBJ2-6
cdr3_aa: CASTLTHGGLVVGNVLTF

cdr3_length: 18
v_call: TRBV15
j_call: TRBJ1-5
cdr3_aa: CATSRTSPGLLRNQPQHF

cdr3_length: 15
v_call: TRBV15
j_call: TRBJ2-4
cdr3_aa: CATSRAGQTKNIQYF

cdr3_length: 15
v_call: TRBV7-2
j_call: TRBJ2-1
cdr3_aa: CASSLGTGYYNEQFF

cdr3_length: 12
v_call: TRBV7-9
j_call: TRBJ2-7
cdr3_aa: CASSARPDEQYF

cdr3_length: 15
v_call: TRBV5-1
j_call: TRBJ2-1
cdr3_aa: CASSLERGTYNEQFF

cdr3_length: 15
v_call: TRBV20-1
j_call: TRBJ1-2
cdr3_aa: CSARDGLAGATGYTF

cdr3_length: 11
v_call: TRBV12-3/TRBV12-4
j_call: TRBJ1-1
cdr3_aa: CASSRTGEAFF

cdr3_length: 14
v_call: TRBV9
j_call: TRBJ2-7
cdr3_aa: CASSVGESLYEQYF

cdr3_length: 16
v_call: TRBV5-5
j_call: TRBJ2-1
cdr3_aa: CASSSTPLAQSDEQFF

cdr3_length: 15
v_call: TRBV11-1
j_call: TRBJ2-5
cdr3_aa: CASSSAGRVVTTQYF

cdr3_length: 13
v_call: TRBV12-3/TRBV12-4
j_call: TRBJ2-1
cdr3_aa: CATASAGYNEQFF

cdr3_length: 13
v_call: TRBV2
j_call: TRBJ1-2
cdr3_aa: CASSEEGAYGYTF